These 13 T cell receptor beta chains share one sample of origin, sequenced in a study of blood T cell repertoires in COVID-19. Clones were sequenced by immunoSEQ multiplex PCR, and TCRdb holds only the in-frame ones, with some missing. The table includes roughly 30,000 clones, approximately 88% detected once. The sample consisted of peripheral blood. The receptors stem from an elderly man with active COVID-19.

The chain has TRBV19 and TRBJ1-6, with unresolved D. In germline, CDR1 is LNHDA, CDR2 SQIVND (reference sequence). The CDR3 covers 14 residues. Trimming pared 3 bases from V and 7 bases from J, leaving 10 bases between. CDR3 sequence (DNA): TGTGCCAGTAGTATCCCCACAGAGAATTCACCCCTCCACTTT. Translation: CASSIPTENSPLHF.

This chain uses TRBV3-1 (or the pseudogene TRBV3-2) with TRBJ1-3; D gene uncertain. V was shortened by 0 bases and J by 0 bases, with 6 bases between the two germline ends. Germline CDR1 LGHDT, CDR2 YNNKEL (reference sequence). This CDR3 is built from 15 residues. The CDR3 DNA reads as TGTGCCAGCAGCCAAGAATCAGGCTCTGGAAACACCATATATTTT. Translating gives CASSQESGSGNTIYF.

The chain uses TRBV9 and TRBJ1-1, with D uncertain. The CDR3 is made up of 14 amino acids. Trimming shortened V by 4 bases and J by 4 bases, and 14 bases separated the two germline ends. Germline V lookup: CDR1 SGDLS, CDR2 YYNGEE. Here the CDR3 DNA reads TGTGCCAGCAGCCCCCAGAACCTAGGCACTGAAGCTTTCTTT. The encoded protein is CASSPQNLGTEAFF. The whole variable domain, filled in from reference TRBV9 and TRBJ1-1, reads DSGVTQTPKHLITATGQRVTLRCSPRSGDLSVYWYQQSLDQGLQFLIQYYNGEERAKGNILERFSAQQFPDLHSELNLSSLELGDSALYFCASSPQNLGTEAFFGQGTRLTVV.

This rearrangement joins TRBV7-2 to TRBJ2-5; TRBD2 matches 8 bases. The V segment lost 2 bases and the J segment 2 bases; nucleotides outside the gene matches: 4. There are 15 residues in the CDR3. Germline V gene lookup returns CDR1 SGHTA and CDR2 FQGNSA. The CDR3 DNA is TGTGCCAGCAGCTTATGGGCGGGGGGACAAGAGACCCAGTACTTC. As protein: CASSLWAGGQETQYF.

CDR3 amino acids: CASSLLQGISGNTIYF. The CDR3 region has the DNA TGTGCCAGCAGCTTGTTACAGGGGATCTCTGGAAACACCATATATTTT. This rearrangement joins TRBV5-5 to TRBJ1-3; TRBD1 matches 7 bases. This CDR3 has 16 amino acids. V shed 1 base and J 0 bases; nucleotides not matched to a gene: 4. Germline V CDR1 and CDR2: SGHKS, YYEKEE (reference sequence).

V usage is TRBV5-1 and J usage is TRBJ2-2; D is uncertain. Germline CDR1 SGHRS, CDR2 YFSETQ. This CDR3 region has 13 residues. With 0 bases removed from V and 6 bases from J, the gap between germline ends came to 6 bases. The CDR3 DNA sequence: TGCGCCAGCAGCTTGGACATGCCCGGGGAGCTGTTTTTT. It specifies CASSLDMPGELFF.

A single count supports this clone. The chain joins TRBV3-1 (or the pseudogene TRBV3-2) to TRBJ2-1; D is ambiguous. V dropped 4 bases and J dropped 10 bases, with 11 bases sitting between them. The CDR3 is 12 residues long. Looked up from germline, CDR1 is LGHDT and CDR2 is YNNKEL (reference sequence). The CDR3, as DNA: TGTGCCAGCAGCCCACCCGGTTGGGAGCAGTTCTTC. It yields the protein CASSPPGWEQFF.

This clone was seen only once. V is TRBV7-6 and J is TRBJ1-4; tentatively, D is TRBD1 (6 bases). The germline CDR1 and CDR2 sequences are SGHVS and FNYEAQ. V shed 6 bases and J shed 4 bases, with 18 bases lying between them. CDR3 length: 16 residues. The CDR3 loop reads CASRLRGEGYNEKLFF. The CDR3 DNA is TGTGCCAGCAGACTCAGGGGAGAGGGTTATAATGAAAAACTGTTTTTT.

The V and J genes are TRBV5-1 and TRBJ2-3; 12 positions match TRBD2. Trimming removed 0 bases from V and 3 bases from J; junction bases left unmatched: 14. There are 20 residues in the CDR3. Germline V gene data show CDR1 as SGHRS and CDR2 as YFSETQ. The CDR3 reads CASSLDPSGGAIGRTDTQYF. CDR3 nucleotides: TGCGCCAGCAGCTTGGACCCTAGCGGGGGGGCCATCGGGAGAACAGATACGCAGTATTTT.

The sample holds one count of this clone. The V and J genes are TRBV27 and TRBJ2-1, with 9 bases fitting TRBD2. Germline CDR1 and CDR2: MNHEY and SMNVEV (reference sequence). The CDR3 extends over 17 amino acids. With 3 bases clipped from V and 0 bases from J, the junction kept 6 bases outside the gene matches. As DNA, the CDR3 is TGTGCCAGCAGTTTGAGGCGGGGGGGCTCCTCCTACAATGAGCAGTTCTTC. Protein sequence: CASSLRRGGSSYNEQFF.

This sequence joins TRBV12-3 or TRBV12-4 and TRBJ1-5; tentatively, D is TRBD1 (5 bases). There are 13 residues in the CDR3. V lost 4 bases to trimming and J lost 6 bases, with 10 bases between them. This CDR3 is CASSWGGGQPQHF. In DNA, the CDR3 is TGTGCCAGCAGTTGGGGGGGAGGTCAGCCCCAGCATTTT.

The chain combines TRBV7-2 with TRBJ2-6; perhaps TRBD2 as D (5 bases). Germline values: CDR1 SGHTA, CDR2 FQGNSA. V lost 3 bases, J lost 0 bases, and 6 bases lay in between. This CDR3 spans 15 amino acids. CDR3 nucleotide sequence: TGTGCCAGCAGCTTCGGAGGCTCTGGGGCCAACGTCCTGACTTTC. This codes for CASSFGGSGANVLTF.

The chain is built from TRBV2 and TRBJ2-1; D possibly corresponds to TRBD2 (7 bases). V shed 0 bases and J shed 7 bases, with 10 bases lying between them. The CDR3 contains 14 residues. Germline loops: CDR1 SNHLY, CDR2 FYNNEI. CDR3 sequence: CASSEAGGRNEQFF. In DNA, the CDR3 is TGTGCCAGCAGTGAAGCGGGGGGGCGAAATGAGCAGTTCTTC.